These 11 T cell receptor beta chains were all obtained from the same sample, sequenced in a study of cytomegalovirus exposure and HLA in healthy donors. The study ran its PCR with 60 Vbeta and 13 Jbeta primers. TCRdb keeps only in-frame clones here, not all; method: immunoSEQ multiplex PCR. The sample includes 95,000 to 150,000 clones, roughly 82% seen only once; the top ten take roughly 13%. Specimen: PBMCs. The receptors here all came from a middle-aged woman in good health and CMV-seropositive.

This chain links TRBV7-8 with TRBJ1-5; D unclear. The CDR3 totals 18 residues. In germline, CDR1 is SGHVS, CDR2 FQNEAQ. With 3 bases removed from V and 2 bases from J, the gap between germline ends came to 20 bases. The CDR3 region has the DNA TGTGCCAGCAGCTTTACAGTCAGAGGGCCAAGGGGCAATCAGCCCCAGCATTTT. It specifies CASSFTVRGPRGNQPQHF.

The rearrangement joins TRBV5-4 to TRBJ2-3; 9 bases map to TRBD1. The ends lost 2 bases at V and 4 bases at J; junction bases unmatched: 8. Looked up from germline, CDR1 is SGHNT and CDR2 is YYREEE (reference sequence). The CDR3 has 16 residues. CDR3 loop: CASSFKTGGRSDTQYF. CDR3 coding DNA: TGTGCCAGCAGCTTCAAGACAGGGGGAAGATCAGATACGCAGTATTTT.

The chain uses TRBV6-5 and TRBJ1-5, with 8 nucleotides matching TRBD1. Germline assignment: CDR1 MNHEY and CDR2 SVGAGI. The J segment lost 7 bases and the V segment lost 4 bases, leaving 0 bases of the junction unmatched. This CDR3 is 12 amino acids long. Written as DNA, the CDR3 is TGTGCCAGCAGTTCAGGGGGCCAGCCCCAGCATTTT. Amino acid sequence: CASSSGGQPQHF.

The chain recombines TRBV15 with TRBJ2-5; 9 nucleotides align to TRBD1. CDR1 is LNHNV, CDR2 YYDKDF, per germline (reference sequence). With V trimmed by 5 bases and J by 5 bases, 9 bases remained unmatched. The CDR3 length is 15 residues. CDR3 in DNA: TGTGCCACCAGCGTTAACAGGGGGCGCGGGGAGACCCAGTACTTC. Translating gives CATSVNRGRGETQYF.

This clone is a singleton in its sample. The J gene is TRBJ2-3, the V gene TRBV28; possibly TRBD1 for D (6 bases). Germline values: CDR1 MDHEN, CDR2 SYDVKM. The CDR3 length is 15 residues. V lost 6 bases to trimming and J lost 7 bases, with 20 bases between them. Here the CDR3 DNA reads TGTGCCAGCAGCAAAAGTTTAGGACAGTCTAATACGCAGTATTTT. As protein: CASSKSLGQSNTQYF.

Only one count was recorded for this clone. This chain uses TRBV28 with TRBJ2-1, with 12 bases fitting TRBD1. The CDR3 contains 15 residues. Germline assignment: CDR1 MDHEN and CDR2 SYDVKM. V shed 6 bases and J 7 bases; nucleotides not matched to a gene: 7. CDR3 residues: CASSPGQGAWNEQFF. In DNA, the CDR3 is TGTGCCAGCAGCCCGGGACAGGGGGCATGGAATGAGCAGTTCTTC.

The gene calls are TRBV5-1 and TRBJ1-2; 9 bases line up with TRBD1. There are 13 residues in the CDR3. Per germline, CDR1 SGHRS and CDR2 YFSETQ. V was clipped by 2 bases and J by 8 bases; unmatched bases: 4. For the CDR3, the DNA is TGCGCCAGCAGCTTAAGGGACAGGGAAGGCTACACCTTC. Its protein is CASSLRDREGYTF.

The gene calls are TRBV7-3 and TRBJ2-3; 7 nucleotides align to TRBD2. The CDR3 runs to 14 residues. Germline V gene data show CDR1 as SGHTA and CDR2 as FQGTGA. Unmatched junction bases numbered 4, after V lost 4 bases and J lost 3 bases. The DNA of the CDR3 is TGTGCCAGCAGCTCAATTAGCGGGACAGATACGCAGTATTTT. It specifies CASSSISGTDTQYF.

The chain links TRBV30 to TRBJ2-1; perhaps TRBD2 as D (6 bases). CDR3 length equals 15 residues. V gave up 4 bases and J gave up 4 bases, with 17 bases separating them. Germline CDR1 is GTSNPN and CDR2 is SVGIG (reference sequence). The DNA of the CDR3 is TGTGCCTGGAATGGGTGGGGTGGGGGGTACAATGAGCAGTTCTTC. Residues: CAWNGWGGGYNEQFF.

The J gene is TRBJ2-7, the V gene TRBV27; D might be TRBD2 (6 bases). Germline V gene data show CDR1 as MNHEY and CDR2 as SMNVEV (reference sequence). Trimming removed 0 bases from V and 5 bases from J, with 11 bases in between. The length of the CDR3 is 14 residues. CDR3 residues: CASSLSGRLDEQYF. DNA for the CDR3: TGTGCCAGCAGTTTATCAGGGAGGCTGGACGAGCAGTACTTC.

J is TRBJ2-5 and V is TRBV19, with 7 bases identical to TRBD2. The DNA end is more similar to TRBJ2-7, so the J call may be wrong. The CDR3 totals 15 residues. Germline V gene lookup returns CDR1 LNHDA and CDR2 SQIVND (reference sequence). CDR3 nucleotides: TGTGCCAGTAGTATTGGGAGCGGGGCTTCCTACGAGCAGTACTTC. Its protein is CASSIGSGASYEQYF.